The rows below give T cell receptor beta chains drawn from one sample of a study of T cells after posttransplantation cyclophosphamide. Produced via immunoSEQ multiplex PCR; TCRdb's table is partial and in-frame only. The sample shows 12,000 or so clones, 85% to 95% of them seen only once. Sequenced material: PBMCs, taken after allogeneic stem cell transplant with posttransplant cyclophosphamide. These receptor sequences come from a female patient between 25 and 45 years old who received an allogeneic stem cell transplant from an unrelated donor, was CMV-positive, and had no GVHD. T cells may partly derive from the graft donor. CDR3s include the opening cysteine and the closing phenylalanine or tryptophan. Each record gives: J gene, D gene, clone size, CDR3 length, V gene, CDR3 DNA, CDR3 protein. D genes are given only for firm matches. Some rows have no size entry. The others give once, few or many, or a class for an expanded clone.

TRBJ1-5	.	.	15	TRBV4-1	TGCGCCAGCGGGGGGGGGCAGTCCGGCAATCAGCCCCAGCATTTT	CASGGGQSGNQPQHF
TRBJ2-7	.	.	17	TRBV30	TGTGCCTGGAGTGTACTTTCTAGCCGGACGATTTCAGCCGAGCAGTACTTC	CAWSVLSSRTISAEQYF
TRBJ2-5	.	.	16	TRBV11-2	TGTGCCAGCAGCTTAGGGGTTTCTGAGGGTAGGGAGACCCAGTACTTC	CASSLGVSEGRETQYF
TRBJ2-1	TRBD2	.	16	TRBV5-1	TGCGCCAGCAGCTTGGTTGTGCTAGCGGGAGCCGATGAGCAGTTCTTC	CASSLVVLAGADEQFF
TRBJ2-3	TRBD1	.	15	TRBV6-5	TGTGCCAGCAGTAAGACAGGGGGGACCACAGATACGCAGTATTTT	CASSKTGGTTDTQYF
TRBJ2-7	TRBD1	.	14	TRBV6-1	TGTGCCAGCACTCTGGGACAGGAGACCTACGAGCAGTACTTC	CASTLGQETYEQYF
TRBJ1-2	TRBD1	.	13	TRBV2	TGTGCCAGCCGACTGGGACAGGGTAATGGCTACACCTTC	CASRLGQGNGYTF
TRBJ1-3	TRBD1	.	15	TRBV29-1	TGCAGCGTTGAAACGTTACAGGGGCTGGGAAACACCATATATTTT	CSVETLQGLGNTIYF
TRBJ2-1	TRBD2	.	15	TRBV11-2	TGTGCCAGCAGCTTAGATCTCGGAGCGGGGGGTGAGCAGTTCTTC	CASSLDLGAGGEQFF
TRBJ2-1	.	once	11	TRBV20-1	TGCAGTGTCTTCGACACCCCGGTACAGTTCTTC	CSVFDTPVQFF
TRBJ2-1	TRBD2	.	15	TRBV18	TGTGCCAGCTCACCACGAACTAGCGGGAGCTATGAGCAGTTCTTC	CASSPRTSGSYEQFF
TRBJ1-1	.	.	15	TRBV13	TGTGCCAGCATGAAGGGAGCGATGGGTAACACTGAAGCTTTCTTT	CASMKGAMGNTEAFF
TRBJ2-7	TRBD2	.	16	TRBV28	TGTGCCAGCAGTTACCCCGGACTAGCGGGAGGACGGGAGCAGTACTTC	CASSYPGLAGGREQYF
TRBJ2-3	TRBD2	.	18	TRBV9	TGTGCCAGCAGCGTAACTCCTAGCGGGGGGGAGATCACAGATACGCAGTATTTT	CASSVTPSGGEITDTQYF
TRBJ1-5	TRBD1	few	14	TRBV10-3	TGTGCCATCAGGGACAGGGAACGCAATCAGCCCCAGCATTTT	CAIRDRERNQPQHF
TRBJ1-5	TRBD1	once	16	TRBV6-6	TGTGCCAGCAGGAGGAGGACAGGTGGAGGCAATCAGCCCCAGCATTTT	CASRRRTGGGNQPQHF
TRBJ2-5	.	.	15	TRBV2	TGTGCCAGCAGCGTCTGGCGGGGCCCCCAAGAGACCCAGTACTTC	CASSVWRGPQETQYF
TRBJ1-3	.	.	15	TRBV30	TGTGCCTGGAGCCTCCTTATGAGCTCTGGAAACACCATATATTTT	CAWSLLMSSGNTIYF
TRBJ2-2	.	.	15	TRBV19	TGTGCCAGCCTCCGGACTCCTCTATACACCGGGGAGCTGTTTTTT	CASLRTPLYTGELFF
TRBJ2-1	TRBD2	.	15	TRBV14	TGTGCCAGCAGCCAAGCTAGCGGGAGTTACAATGAGCAGTTCTTC	CASSQASGSYNEQFF
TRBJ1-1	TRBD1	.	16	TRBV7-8	TGTGCCAGCAGCTCTGACAGGGTGAGATTGAACACTGAAGCTTTCTTT	CASSSDRVRLNTEAFF
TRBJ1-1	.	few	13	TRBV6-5	TGTGCCAGCACTTCCCTCGGGGACACTGAAGCTTTCTTT	CASTSLGDTEAFF
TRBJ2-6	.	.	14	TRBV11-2	TGTGCCAGCAGCCCTATCTCTGGGGCCAACGTCCTGACTTTC	CASSPISGANVLTF
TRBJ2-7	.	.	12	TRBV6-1	TGTGCCAGCAGTCACACAACCTACGAGCAGTACTTC	CASSHTTYEQYF
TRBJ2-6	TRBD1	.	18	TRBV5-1	TGCGCCAGCAGCTTGGAAGCGACAGGGACCTCTGGGGCCAACGTCCTGACTTTC	CASSLEATGTSGANVLTF
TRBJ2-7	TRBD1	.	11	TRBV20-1	TGCAGTGCTTGGGACAGTCGGGAGCAGTACTTC	CSAWDSREQYF
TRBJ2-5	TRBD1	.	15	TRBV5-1	TGCGCCAGCAGCTTGGGGGACAGCCTGGTTGAGACCCAGTACTTC	CASSLGDSLVETQYF
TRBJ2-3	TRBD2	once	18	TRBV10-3	TGTGCCACCTCTGGGACGCCCGGACTAGCGGGATTTTCGGATACGCAGTATTTT	CATSGTPGLAGFSDTQYF
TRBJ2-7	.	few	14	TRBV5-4	TGTGCCAGCAGCTTGGTAGGGAGCTCCTACGAGCAGTACTTC	CASSLVGSSYEQYF
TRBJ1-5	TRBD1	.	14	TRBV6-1	TGTGCCAGCAGTGTCCTACAGGGGGATCAGCCCCAGCATTTT	CASSVLQGDQPQHF
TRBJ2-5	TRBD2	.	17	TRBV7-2	TGTGCCAGCAGCTTCATAGCGGGGCCCCTCTCCCAAGAGACCCAGTACTTC	CASSFIAGPLSQETQYF
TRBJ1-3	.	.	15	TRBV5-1	TGCGCCAGCAGCTTGGCGGGCGCGGGAGGAAACACCATATATTTT	CASSLAGAGGNTIYF
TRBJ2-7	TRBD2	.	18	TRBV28	TGTGCCAGCAGTTTAAATCACGGCTGGGGACTAGACTCCTACGAGCAGTACTTC	CASSLNHGWGLDSYEQYF
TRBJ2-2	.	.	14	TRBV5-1	TGCGCCAGCAGCTTGGCAGGGAATACCGGGGAGCTGTTTTTT	CASSLAGNTGELFF
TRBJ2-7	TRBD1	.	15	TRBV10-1	TGCGCCAGCAGTGAGAACGCAGGGGGCAGGTACGAGCAGTACTTC	CASSENAGGRYEQYF
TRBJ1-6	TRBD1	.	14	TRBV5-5	TGTGCCAGCGGTCGGACAGGCAATAATTCACCCCTCCACTTT	CASGRTGNNSPLHF
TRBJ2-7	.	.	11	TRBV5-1	TGCGCCAGCAGCCAATCCTACGAGCAGTACTTC	CASSQSYEQYF
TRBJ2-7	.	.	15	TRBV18	TGTGCCAGCTCACCAAGGGACGGGAGCTCCTACGAGCAGTACTTC	CASSPRDGSSYEQYF
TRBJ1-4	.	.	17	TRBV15	TGTGCCACCAGCAGAGATACGGGGACAACCAATAATGAAAAACTGTTTTTT	CATSRDTGTTNNEKLFF
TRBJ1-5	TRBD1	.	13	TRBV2	TGTGCCAGCAGTGTCGACAGGGATCAGCCCCAGCATTTT	CASSVDRDQPQHF
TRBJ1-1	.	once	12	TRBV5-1	TGCGCCAGCAGCTTTTCAGGCACTGAAGCTTTCTTT	CASSFSGTEAFF
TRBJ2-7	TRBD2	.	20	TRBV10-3	TGTGCCATCAGTCAGCCGCCGGGACTAGCGGGCCAATCGCGGAACTACGAGCAGTACTTC	CAISQPPGLAGQSRNYEQYF
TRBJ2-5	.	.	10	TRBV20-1	TGCAGTGCTCCCAAAGAGACCCAGTACTTC	CSAPKETQYF
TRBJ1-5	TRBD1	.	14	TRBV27	TGTGCCAGCAGCCTACAGGGGGGCACTCAGCCCCAGCATTTT	CASSLQGGTQPQHF
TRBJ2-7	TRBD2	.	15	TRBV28	TGTGCCAGCAAAACCGGGACTAGCGGGATTTACGAGCAGTACTTC	CASKTGTSGIYEQYF
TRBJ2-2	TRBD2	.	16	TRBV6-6	TGTGCCAGCAGTGGCTTCGCGGGAGGCCTCACCGGGGAGCTGTTTTTT	CASSGFAGGLTGELFF
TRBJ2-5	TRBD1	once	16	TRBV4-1	TGCGCCAGCAGCCAAGGGGGACAGCCCGTTTCAGAGACCCAGTACTTC	CASSQGGQPVSETQYF
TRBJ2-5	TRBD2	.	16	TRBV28	TGTGCCAGCAGTTACGGGACTAGCGGGTACCAAGAGACCCAGTACTTC	CASSYGTSGYQETQYF
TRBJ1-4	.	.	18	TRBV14	TGTGCCAGCAGCCGATACAGAAACCCGCTGGCAACTAATGAAAAACTGTTTTTT	CASSRYRNPLATNEKLFF
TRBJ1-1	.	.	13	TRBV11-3	TGTGCCAGCAGCCGGTCGGGGAGCGCTGAAGCTTTCTTT	CASSRSGSAEAFF
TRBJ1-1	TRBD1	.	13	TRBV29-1	TGCAGCGTTGTGGGACAGACGAACACTGAAGCTTTCTTT	CSVVGQTNTEAFF
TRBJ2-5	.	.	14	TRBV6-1	TGTGCCAGCAACCCCCGTGGGGGGAGGGAGACCCAGTACTTC	CASNPRGGRETQYF
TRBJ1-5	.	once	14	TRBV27	TGTGCCAGCAGTCCCGGGACGGGAGGACAGCCCCAGCATTTT	CASSPGTGGQPQHF
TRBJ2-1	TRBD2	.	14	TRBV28	TGTGCCAGCAGTTTTGGGACTAGCTTCGGTGAGCAGTTCTTC	CASSFGTSFGEQFF
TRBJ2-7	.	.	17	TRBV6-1	TGTGCCAGCAGTGAAGCGGCAGGGAAGGCCTGGTCCTACGAGCAGTACTTC	CASSEAAGKAWSYEQYF